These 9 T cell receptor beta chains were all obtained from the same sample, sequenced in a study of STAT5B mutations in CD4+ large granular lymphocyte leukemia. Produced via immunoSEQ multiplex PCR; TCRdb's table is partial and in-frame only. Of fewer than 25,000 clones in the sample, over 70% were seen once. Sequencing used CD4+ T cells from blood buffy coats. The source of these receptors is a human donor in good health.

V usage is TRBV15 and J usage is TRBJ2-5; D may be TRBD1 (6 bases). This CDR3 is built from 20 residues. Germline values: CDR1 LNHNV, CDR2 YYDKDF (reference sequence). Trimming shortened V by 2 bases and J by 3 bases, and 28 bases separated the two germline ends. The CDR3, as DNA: TGTGCCACCAGCAGACTACTCCCCCCTCGTTCGGGCAGGGGCGAAGAGACCCAGTACTTC. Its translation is CATSRLLPPRSGRGEETQYF.

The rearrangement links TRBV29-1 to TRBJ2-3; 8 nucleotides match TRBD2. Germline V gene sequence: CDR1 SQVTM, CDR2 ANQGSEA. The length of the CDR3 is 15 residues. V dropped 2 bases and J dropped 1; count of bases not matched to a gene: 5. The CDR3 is CSVESLAGRTDTQYF. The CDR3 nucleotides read TGCAGCGTTGAATCTCTAGCGGGTCGCACAGATACGCAGTATTTT.

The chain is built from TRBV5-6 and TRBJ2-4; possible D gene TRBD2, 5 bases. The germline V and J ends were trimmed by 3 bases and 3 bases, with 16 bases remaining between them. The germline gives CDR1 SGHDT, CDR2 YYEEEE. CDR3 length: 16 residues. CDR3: CASSWAGVWGKNIQYF. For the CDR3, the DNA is TGTGCCAGCAGCTGGGCCGGGGTTTGGGGCAAAAACATTCAGTACTTC.

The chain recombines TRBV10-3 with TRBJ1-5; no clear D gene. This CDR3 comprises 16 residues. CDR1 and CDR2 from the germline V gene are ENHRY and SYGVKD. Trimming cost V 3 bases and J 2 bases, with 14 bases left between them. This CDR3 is CAISDSRGSGNQPQHF. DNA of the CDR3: TGTGCCATCAGTGATTCCCGGGGTTCCGGCAATCAGCCCCAGCATTTT.

Written as DNA, the CDR3 is TGTGCCTGGGGATTAACGACAGGGCCCGGGGACATTCAGTACTTC. The encoded protein is CAWGLTTGPGDIQYF. The chain is built from TRBV30 and TRBJ2-4; 7 nucleotides match TRBD1. The CDR3 is 15 amino acids. Trimming at V came to 5 bases and at J to 8 bases, leaving 15 bases not matched to a gene. CDR1 is GTSNPN and CDR2 is SVGIG in the germline V gene (reference sequence).

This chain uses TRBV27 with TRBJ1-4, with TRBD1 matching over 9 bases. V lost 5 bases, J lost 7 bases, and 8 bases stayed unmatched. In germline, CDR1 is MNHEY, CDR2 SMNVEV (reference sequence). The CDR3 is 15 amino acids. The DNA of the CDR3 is TGTGCCAGCAGTAGAAGACAGGGGGGTCTTGAAAAACTGTTTTTT. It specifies CASSRRQGGLEKLFF.

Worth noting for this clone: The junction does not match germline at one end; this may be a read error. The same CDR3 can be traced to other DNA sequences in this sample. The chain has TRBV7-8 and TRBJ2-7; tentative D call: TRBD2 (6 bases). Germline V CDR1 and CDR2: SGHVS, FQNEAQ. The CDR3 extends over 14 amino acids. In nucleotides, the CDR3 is TGTGCCAGCAGCTTGGGGCTAGCGATCTACGAGCAATACTTC. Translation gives CASSLGLAIYEQYF. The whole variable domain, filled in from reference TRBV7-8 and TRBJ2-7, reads GAGVSQSPRYKVAKRGQDVALRCDPISGHVSLFWYQQALGQGPEFLTYFQNEAQLDKSGLPSDRFFAERPEGSVSTLKIQRTQQEDSAVYLCASSLGLAIYEQYFGPGTRLTVT.

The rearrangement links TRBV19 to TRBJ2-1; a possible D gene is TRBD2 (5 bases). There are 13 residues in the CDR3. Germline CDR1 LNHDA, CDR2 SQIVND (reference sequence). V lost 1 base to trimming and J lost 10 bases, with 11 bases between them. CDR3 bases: TGTGCCAGTAGTATAGTTGGAGGAATAGAGCAGTTCTTC. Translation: CASSIVGGIEQFF.

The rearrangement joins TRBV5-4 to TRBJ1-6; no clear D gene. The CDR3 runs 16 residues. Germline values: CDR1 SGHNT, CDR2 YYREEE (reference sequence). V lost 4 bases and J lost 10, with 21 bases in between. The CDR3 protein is CASSRQAAGLLSPLHF. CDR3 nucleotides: TGTGCCAGCAGCCGTCAAGCCGCAGGCCTATTATCACCCCTCCACTTT.